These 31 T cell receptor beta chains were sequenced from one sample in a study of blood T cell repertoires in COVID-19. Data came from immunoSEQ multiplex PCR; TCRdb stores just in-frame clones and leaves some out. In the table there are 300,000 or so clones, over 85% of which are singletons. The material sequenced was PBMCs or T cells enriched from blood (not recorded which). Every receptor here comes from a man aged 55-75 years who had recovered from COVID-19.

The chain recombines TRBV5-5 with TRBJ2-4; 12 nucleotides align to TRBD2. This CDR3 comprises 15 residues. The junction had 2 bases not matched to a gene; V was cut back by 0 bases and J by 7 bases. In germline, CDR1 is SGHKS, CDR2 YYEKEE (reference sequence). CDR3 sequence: CASSLAGTSGNIQYF. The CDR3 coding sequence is TGTGCCAGCAGCTTGGCCGGGACTAGCGGGAACATTCAGTACTTC.

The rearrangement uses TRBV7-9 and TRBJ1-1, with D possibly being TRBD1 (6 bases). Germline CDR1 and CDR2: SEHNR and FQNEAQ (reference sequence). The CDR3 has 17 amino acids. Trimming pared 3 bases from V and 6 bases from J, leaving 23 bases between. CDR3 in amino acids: CASSFKGRGEEPSEAFF. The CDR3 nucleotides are TGTGCCAGCAGCTTCAAGGGCAGGGGTGAGGAGCCCTCTGAAGCTTTCTTT.

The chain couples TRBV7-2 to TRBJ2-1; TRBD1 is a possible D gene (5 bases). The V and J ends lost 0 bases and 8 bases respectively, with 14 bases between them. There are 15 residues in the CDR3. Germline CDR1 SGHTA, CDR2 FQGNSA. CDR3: CASSLAPGRQYEQFF. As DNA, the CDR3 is TGTGCCAGCAGCTTAGCCCCAGGGCGGCAATATGAGCAGTTCTTC.

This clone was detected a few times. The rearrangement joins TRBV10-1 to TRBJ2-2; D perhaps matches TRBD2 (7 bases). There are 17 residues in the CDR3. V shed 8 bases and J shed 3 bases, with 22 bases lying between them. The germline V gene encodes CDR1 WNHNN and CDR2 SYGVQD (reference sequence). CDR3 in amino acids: CASFGGRDTVDTGELFF. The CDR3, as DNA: TGCGCCAGCTTTGGGGGGAGGGACACCGTGGACACCGGGGAGCTGTTTTTT.

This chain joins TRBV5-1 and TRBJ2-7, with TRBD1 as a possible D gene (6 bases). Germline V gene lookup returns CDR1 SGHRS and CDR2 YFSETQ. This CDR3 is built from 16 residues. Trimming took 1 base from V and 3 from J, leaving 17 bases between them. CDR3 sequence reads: CASSLRGGTTLYEQYF. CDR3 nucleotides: TGCGCCAGCAGCTTGAGGGGTGGGACAACCCTCTACGAGCAGTACTTC. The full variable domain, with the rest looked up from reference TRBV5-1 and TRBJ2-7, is KAGVTQTPRYLIKTRGQQVTLSCSPISGHRSVSWYQQTPGQGLQFLFEYFSETQRNKGNFPGRFSGRQFSNSRSEMNVSTLELGDSALYLCASSLRGGTTLYEQYFGPGTRLTVT.

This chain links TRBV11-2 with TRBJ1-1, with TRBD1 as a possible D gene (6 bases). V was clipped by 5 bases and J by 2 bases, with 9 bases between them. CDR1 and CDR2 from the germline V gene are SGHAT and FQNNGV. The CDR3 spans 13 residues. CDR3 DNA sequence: TGTGCCAGCAGCATGGACAGTAACACTGAAGCTTTCTTT. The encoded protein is CASSMDSNTEAFF.

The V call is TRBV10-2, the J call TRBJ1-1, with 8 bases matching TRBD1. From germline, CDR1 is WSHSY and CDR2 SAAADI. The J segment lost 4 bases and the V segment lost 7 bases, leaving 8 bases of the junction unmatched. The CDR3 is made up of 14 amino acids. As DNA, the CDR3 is TGCGCCAGCACCTTAGGACAGGGTCCCACTGAAGCTTTCTTT. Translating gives CASTLGQGPTEAFF.

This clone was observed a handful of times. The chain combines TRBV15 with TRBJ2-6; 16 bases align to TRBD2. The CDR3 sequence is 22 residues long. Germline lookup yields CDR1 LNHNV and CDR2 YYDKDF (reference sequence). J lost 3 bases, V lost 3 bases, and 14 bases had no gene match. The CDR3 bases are TGTGCCACCAGCAGGACTCCGGGACTAGCGGGAGGGCTTTTGGTTGGGGCCAACGTCCTGACTTTC. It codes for CATSRTPGLAGGLLVGANVLTF.

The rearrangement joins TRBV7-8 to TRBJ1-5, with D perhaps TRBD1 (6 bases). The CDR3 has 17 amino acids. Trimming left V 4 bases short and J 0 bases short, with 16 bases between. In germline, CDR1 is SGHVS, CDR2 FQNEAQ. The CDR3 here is CASSSLDGTISNQPQHF. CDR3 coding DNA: TGTGCCAGCAGCTCACTAGACGGGACAATTAGCAATCAGCCCCAGCATTTT.

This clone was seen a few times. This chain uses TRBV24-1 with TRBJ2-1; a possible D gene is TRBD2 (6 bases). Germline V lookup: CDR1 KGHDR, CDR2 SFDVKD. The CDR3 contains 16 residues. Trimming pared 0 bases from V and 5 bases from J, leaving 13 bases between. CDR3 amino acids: CATSDLGTGLNNEQFF. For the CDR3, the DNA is TGTGCCACCAGTGATTTGGGCACGGGACTTAACAATGAGCAGTTCTTC.

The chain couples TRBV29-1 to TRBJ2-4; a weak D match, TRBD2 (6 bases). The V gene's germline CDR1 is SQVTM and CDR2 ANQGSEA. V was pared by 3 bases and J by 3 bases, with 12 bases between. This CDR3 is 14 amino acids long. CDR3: CSVESGDDKNIQYF. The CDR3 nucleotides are TGCAGCGTTGAGTCGGGGGACGACAAAAACATTCAGTACTTC. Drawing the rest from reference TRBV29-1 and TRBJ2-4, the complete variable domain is SAVISQKPSRDICQRGTSLTIQCQVDSQVTMMFWYRQQPGQSLTLIATANQGSEATYESGFVIDKFPISRPNLTFSTLTVSNMSPEDSSIYLCSVESGDDKNIQYFGAGTRLSVL.

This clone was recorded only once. The CDR3 reads CASSPAYSNTEAFF. In DNA, the CDR3 is TGTGCCAGCAGCCCCGCGTATTCGAACACTGAAGCTTTCTTT. The rearrangement joins TRBV7-2 to TRBJ1-1, with D uncertain. This CDR3 is built from 14 residues. Trimming shortened V by 5 bases and J by 1 base, and 11 bases separated the two germline ends. CDR1 SGHTA and CDR2 FQGNSA come from the germline V gene.

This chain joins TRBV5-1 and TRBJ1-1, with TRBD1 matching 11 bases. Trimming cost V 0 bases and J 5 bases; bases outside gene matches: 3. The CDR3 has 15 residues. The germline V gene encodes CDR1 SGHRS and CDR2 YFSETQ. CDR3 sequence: CASSLVGQGVTEAFF. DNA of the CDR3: TGCGCCAGCAGCTTGGTGGGACAGGGGGTAACTGAAGCTTTCTTT.

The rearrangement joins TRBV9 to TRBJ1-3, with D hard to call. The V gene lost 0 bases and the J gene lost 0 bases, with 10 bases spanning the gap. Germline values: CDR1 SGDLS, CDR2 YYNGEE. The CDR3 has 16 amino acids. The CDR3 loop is CASSVGFASSGNTIYF. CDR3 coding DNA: TGTGCCAGCAGCGTAGGCTTCGCGAGCTCTGGAAACACCATATATTTT.

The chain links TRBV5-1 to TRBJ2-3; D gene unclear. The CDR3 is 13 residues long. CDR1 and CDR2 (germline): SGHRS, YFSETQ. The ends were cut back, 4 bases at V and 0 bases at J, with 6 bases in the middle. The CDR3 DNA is TGCGCCAGCAGCAAACAGAGCACAGATACGCAGTATTTT. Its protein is CASSKQSTDTQYF.

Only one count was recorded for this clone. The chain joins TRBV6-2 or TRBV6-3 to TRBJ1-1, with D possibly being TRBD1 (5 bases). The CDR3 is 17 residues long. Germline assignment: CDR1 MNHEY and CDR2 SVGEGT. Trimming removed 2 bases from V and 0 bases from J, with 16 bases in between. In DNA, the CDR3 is TGTGCCAGCAGTTACGGTGGCGCAGGGTCCATGAACACTGAAGCTTTCTTT. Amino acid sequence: CASSYGGAGSMNTEAFF.

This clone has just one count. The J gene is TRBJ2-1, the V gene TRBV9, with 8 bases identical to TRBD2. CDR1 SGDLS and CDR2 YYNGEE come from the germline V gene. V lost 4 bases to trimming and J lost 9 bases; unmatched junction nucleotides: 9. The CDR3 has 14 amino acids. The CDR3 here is CASSLTRTSTEQFF. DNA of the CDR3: TGTGCCAGCAGCCTTACCAGGACTAGCACTGAGCAGTTCTTC.

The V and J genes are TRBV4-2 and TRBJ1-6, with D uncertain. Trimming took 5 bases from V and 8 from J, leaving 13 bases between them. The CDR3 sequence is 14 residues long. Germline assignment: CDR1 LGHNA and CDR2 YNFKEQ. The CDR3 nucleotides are TGTGCCAGCAGCGAACCCCTAAACGATTCACCCCTCCACTTT. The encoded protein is CASSEPLNDSPLHF.

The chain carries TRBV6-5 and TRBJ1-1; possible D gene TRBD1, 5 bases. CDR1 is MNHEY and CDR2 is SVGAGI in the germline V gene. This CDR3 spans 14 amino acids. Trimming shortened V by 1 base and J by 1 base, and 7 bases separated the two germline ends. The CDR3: CASSYLGANTEAFF. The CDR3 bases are TGTGCCAGCAGTTACTTAGGGGCGAACACTGAAGCTTTCTTT.

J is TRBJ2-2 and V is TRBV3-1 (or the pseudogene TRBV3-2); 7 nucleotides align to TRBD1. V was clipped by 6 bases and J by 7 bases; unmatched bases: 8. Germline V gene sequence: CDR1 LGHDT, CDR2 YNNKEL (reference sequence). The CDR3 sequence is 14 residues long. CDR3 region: CASRPGGLGGELFF. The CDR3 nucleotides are TGTGCCAGCAGACCAGGGGGATTAGGCGGGGAGCTGTTTTTT.

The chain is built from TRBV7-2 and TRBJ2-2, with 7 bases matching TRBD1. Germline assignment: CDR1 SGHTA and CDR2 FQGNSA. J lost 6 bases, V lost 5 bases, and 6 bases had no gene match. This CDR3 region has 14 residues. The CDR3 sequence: CASSDRAGAGELFF. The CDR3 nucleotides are TGTGCCAGCAGCGACAGGGCCGGGGCCGGGGAGCTGTTTTTT.

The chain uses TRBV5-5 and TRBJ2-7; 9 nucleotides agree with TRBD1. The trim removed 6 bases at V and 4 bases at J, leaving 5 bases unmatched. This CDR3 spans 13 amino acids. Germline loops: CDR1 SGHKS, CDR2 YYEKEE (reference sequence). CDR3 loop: CASIGTGRYEQYF. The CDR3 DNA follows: TGTGCCAGCATAGGGACAGGGCGATACGAGCAGTACTTC. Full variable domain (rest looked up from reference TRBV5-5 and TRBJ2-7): DAGVTQSPTHLIKTRGQQVTLRCSPISGHKSVSWYQQVLGQGPQFIFQYYEKEERGRGNFPDRFSARQFPNYSSELNVNALLLGDSALYLCASIGTGRYEQYFGPGTRLTVT.

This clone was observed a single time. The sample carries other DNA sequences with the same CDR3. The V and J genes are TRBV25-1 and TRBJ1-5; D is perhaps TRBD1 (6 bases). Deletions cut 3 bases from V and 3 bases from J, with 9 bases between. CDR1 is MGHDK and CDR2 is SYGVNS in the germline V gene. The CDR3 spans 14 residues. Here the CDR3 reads CASSETGFNQPQHF. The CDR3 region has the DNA TGTGCCAGCAGTGAGACAGGTTTCAATCAGCCCCAGCATTTT.

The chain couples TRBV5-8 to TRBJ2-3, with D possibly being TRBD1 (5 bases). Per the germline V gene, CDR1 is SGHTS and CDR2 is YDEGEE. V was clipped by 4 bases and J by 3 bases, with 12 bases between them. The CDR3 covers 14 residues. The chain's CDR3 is CASSQGVGTDTQYF. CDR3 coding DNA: TGTGCCAGCAGCCAGGGTGTTGGGACAGATACGCAGTATTTT.

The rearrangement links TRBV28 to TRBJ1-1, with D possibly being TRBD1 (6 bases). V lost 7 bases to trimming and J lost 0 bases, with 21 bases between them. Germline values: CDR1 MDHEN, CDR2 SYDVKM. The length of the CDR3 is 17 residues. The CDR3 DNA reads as TGTGCCAGCAATCTCGTCAGGGGACGGTCCCTGAACACTGAAGCTTTCTTT. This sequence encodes CASNLVRGRSLNTEAFF.

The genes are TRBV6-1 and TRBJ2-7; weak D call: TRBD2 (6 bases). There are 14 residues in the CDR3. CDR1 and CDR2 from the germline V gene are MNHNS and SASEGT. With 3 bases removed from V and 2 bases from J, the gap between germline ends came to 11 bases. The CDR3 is CASSDSGGPYEQYF. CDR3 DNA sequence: TGTGCCAGCAGTGATAGCGGAGGGCCCTACGAGCAGTACTTC.

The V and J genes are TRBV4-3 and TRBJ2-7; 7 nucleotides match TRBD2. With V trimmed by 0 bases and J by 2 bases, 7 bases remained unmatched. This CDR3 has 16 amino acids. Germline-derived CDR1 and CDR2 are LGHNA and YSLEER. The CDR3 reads CASSQDLGGRAYEQYF. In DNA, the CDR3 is TGCGCCAGCAGCCAAGATCTCGGAGGGAGGGCCTACGAGCAGTACTTC.

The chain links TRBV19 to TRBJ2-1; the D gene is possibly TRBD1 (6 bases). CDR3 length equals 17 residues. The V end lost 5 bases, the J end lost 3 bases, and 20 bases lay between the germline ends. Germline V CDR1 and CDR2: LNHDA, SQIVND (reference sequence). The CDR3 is CASSAAPGVLHYNEQFF. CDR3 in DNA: TGTGCCAGTAGTGCCGCCCCAGGGGTCCTACACTACAATGAGCAGTTCTTC.

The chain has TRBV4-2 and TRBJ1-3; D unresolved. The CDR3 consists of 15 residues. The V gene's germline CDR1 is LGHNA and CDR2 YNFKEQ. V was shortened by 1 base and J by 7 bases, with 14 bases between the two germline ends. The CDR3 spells CASSQVQDTRNTIYF. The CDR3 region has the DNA TGTGCCAGCAGCCAAGTCCAGGATACAAGGAACACCATATATTTT.

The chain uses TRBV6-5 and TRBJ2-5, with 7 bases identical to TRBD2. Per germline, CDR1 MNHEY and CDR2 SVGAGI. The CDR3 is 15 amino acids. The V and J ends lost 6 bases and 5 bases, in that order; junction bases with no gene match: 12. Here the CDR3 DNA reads TGTGCCAGCAGCCTGGGGGGGTCGAGGAGTGAGACCCAGTACTTC. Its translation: CASSLGGSRSETQYF.

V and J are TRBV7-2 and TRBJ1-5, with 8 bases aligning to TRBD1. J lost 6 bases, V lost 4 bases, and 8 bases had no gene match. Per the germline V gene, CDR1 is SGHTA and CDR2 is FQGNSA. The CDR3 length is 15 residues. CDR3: CASSSGQGQVQPQHF. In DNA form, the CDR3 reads TGTGCCAGCAGCTCTGGACAGGGACAAGTTCAGCCCCAGCATTTT.